These T cell receptor beta chains were read from a single sample in a study of cytomegalovirus exposure and HLA in healthy donors. The data were produced by immunoSEQ multiplex PCR, yet TCRdb's version contains in-frame clones alone and is incomplete. This table has 270,000 or so clones, around nine tenths appearing once. The sequenced material came from PBMCs. The receptors come from a girl between 2 and 10 years old in good health and CMV-seronegative. CDR3s leave out the opening cysteine and the closing phenylalanine or tryptophan. Clone size is shown for a subset of rows, as once, few, many or a class of expanded clone.

once TRBJ2-6 TRBV28 ASSRRQVATYSGANVLT
once TRBJ1-5 TRBV4-1 ASSPSAGTGDLSNQPQH
. TRBJ2-1 TRBV27 ASSPYLGSSYNEQF
. TRBJ1-5 TRBV27 ASSGTEGNQPQH
. TRBJ2-1 TRBV13 ASSSTSGRHEQF
. TRBJ1-1 TRBV6-1 ASSRGGEAF
. TRBJ2-5 TRBV19 ASSIQGPQETQY
. TRBJ2-1 TRBV14 ASSQESKRGGLIGNEQF
. TRBJ1-2 TRBV4-1 ASSWTGPYGYT
. TRBJ1-2 TRBV19 ASGDRGLGYT
. TRBJ1-2 TRBV27 ASSPRGSGYT
few TRBJ2-7 TRBV25-1 ASSSAYEQY
. TRBJ1-3 TRBV11-1 ASSSFGGASGNTIY
. TRBJ2-7 TRBV6-5 ASLSESYEQY
. TRBJ2-3 TRBV27 ASSPFGDTDTQY
. TRBJ1-1 TRBV14 ASSQALGLEEVAF
. TRBJ2-1 TRBV6-1 ASSVSTGGYNEQF
. TRBJ2-7 TRBV6-6 ASRTGTSGSYEQY
. TRBJ2-2 TRBV29-1 SVGLVQSNTGELF
. TRBJ2-5 TRBV6-6 ASRGTSEGKTQY
. TRBJ1-5 TRBV9 ASSVIRLRKGGGRQPQH
. TRBJ2-1 TRBV27 ASGGGVSRREF
. TRBJ2-3 TRBV7-7 ASSPSGITDTQY
. TRBJ2-1 TRBV15 ATKARSVAGDLDEQF
. TRBJ2-1 TRBV4-1 ASSQRSAGGPVGQF
. . TRBV2 AILDRVTYEQY
. TRBJ1-2 TRBV5-6 ASSPPQGTNYGYT
. TRBJ2-7 TRBV11-2 ASRHPGQGSYEQY
. TRBJ1-4 TRBV7-9 ASSFTGGNEKLF
. TRBJ2-7 TRBV5-5 ASSVGTGQSTSPYEQY
. TRBJ1-1 TRBV6-5 ASRDQGNTEAF
. TRBJ1-1 TRBV11-2 ASSLVGVGAF
. TRBJ2-3 TRBV4-1 ASSQTRTDTQY
. TRBJ1-2 TRBV7-6 ASSLPWETF
. TRBJ1-1 TRBV6-6 ASIPGGSGVAEAF
. TRBJ2-2 TRBV19 ASRGGSGDTGELF
. TRBJ1-1 TRBV28 ASSLWAGAEAF
. TRBJ2-5 TRBV6-6 ASRSDRGLPQETQY
. TRBJ2-1 TRBV19 ASRTGSSYNEQF
. TRBJ2-4 TRBV7-9 SSSPTGDIAKNIQY
. TRBJ2-4 TRBV6-1 ASSGNLRRDRDPNIQY
. TRBJ2-7 TRBV7-8 ASSLTGQGGTYEQY
. TRBJ2-5 TRBV11-2 ASSLPLAGGETQY
. TRBJ2-6 TRBV2 ASKIMSGGAGGANVLT
. TRBJ2-5 TRBV29-1 SVDSDTQETQY
once TRBJ1-5 TRBV6-6 ASSYFAGNQPQH
once TRBJ2-3 TRBV29-1 SAVTSGGAGADTQY
. TRBJ2-3 TRBV19 ASSMSGTSGDTQY
. TRBJ1-1 TRBV18 ASSPGRDRGLNTEAF
few TRBJ2-1 TRBV4-1 ASSHVAGGSYNEQF
. TRBJ2-3 TRBV7-2 ASSPGLAGGTDTQY
. TRBJ2-5 TRBV27 ASSLYYRGGETQY
. TRBJ2-7 TRBV4-1 ASSQGTGLSYEQY
. TRBJ1-1 TRBV5-6 ASSPLTGQVRLWGAF
few TRBJ2-7 TRBV5-1 ASSLTAGFGEQY
few TRBJ2-2 TRBV7-9 SSSLRQGTGREELF
. TRBJ2-5 TRBV5-4 ASSLGGQETQY
. TRBJ2-1 TRBV25-1 ASRLAGNREQF
. TRBJ1-1 TRBV28 ASSLPLGGGTEAF
. TRBJ2-7 TRBV23-1 ASRKTGVLYEQY